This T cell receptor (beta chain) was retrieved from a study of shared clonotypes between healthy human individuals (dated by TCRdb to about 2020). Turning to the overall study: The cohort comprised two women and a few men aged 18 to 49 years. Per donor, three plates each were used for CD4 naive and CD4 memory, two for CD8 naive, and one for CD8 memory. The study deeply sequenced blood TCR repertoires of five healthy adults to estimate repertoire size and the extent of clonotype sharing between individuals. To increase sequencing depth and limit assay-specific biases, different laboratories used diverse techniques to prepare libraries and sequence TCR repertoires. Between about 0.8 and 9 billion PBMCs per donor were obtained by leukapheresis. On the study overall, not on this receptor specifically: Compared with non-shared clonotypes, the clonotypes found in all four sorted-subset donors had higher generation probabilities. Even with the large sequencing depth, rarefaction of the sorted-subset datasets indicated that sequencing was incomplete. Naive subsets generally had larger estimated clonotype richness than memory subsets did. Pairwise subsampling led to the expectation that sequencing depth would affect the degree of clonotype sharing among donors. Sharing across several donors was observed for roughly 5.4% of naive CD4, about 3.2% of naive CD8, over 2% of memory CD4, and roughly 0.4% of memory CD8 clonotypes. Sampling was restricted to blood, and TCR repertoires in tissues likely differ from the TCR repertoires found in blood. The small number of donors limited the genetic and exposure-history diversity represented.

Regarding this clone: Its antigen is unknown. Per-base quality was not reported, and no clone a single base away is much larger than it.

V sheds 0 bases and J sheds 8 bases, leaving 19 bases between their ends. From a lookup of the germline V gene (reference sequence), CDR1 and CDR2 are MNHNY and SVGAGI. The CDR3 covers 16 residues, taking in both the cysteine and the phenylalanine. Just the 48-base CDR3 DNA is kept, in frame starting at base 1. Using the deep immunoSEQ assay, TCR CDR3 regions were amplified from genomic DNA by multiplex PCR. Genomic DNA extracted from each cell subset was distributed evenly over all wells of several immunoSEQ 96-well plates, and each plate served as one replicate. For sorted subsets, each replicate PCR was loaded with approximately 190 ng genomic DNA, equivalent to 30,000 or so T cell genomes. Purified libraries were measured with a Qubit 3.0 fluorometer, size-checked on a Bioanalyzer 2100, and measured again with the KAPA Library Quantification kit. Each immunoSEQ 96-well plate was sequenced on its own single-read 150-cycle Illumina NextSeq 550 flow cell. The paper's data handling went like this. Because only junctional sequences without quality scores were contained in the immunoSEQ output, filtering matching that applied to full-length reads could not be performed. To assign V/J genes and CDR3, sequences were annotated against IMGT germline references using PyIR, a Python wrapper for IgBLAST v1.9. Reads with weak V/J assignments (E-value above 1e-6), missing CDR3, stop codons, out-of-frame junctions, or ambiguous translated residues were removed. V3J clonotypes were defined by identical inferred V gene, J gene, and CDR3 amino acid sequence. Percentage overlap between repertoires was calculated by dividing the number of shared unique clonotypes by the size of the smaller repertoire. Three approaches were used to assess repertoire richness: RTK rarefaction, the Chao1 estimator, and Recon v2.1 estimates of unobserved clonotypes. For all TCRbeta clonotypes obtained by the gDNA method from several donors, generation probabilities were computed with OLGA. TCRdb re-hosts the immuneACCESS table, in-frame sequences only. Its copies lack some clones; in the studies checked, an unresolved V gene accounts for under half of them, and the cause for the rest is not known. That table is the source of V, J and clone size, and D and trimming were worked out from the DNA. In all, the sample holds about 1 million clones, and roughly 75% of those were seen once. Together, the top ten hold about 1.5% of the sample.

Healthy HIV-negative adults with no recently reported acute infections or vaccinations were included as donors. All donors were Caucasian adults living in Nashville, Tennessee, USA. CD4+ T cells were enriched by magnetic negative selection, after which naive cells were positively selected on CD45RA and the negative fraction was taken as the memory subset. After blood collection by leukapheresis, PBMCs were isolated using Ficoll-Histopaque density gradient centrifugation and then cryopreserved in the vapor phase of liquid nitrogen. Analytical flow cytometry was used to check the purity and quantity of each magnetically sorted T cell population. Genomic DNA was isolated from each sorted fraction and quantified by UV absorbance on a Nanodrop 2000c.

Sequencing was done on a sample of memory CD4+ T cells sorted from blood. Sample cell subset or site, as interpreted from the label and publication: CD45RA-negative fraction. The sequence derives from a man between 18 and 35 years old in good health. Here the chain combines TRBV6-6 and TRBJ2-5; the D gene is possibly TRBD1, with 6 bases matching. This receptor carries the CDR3 CASSYSAGTSPSTQYF. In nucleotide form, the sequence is TGTGCCAGCAGTTACTCGGCCGGGACAAGTCCCTCCACCCAGTACTTC.